This T cell receptor beta chain originates from a study of CD8+CD57+ T cells in acquired aplastic anemia. Study information: DNA recovered from sorted CD4+ and CD8+ cells had a mean of about 3.5 ug.

TCR beta VDJ and CDR3 profiling used genomic DNA as template. In TCRdb, the reads were re-called with MiXCR into one record per CDR3 protein. The table includes 200,000 to 250,000 distinct CDR3 sequences, less than 75% detected once. Study-wide points: Overlapping CD8+ CDR3 repertoires of patients and controls contained nearly 30 shared sequences.

The germline V gene has CDR1 SNHLY and CDR2 FYNNEI. This CDR3 has 14 residues. Germline trimming cut 6 bases from V and 6 bases from J; bases unmatched to any gene: 8. Patients picked for sequencing had shown CD8+CD57+ cell expansion detected by flow cytometry. Every patient had severe acquired aplastic anemia. Sampling of blood occurred while the patients had still received no therapy. Concerning this clonotype itself: Its target is not known.

Sequencing was done on a sample of sorted CD4+, CD8+, or CD8+CD57+ T cells (not recorded which) from PBMCs. The receptor was isolated from a human donor with aplastic anemia. The chain couples TRBV2 to TRBJ1-3; 7 bases agree with TRBD1. This CDR3 is CASRDSGQLNTIYF. The CDR3 DNA is TGTGCCAGCAGGGACTCGGGACAGCTAAACACCATATATTTT.